This T cell receptor (beta chain) is from a study of cytomegalovirus exposure and HLA in healthy donors. Study outcomes and limitations: Most TCR sequences showed up rarely, but some public TCRs showed up in many donors. Earlier findings revealed that most TCR beta V segments proved productive either about 87% or about 30% of the time. TCR beta sequences reportedly predicted most subjects' HLA-A and HLA-B alleles accurately.

Use of 60 Vbeta and 13 Jbeta primers characterized the PCR. Original data processing: Unique TCR beta chains numbered around 75 million in a later analysis, with around 10 million shared. Assay: immunoSEQ multiplex PCR; the TCRdb copy retains only in-frame clones and omits some. V and J calls and clone size follow that table, whereas D and trimming were derived from the DNA. The table shows about 230,000 clones, with more than 75% occurring only once. The CDR3 is 14 residues long. Germline V gene data show CDR1 as LNHDA and CDR2 as SQIVND (reference sequence). The germline V and J ends were trimmed by 4 bases and 0 bases, with 9 bases remaining between them. A note on this clone: No antigen is known for it.

This sequence originates from a girl aged 2 to 10 in good health and CMV-seronegative. The sample comprised PBMCs. The chain is built from TRBV19 and TRBJ1-2; D call uncertain. The CDR3, as DNA: TGTGCCAGTAGTAGGGAGATCACTAACTATGGCTACACCTTC. Its protein is CASSREITNYGYTF.